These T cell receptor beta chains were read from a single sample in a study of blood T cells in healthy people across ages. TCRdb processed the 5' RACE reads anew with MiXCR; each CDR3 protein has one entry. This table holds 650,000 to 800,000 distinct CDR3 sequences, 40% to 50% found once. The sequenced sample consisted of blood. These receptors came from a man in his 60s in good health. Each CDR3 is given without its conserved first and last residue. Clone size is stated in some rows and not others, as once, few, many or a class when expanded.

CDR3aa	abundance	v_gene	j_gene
ASCPSGGYNEQF	NA	TRBV12-3/TRBV12-4	TRBJ2-1
SARDIRWEGPPEQY	NA	TRBV20-1	TRBJ2-7
SASEDTPYNEQF	NA	TRBV20-1	TRBJ2-1
SVEDLLAGGGEQF	few	TRBV29-1	TRBJ2-1
ASSYPVDMSNQPQH	NA	TRBV6-2/TRBV6-3	TRBJ1-5
SASRVWTSASTDTQY	NA	TRBV20-1	TRBJ2-3
ASSDPAKGGYT	few	TRBV6-4	TRBJ1-2
ASSLRSSSYNSPLH	once	TRBV27	TRBJ1-6
ASSSSGGAQETQY	few	TRBV12-3/TRBV12-4	TRBJ2-5
ASSSGQGANIQY	few	TRBV7-2	TRBJ2-4
SGRDRGGQPQH	few	TRBV20-1	TRBJ1-5
SEGNRRPWETQY	NA	TRBV20-1	TRBJ2-5
SAYPGLAEEAQY	NA	TRBV20-1	TRBJ2-5
ASSYGEGRNEQF	few	TRBV6-2/TRBV6-3	TRBJ2-1
ASSQGTGTRSYEQY	NA	TRBV4-3	TRBJ2-7
SARDRDKGPYEQY	few	TRBV20-1	TRBJ2-7